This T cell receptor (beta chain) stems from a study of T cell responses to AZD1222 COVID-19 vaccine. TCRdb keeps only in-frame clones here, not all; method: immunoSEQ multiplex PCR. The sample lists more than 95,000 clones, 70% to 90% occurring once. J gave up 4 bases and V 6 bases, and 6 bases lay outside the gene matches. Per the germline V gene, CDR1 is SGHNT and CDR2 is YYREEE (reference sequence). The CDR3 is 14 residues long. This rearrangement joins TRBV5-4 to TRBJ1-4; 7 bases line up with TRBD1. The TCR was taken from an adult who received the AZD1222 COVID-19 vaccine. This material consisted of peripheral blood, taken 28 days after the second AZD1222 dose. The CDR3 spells CASKRTGLNEKLFF. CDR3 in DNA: TGTGCCAGCAAGCGGACAGGACTTAATGAAAAACTGTTTTTT.